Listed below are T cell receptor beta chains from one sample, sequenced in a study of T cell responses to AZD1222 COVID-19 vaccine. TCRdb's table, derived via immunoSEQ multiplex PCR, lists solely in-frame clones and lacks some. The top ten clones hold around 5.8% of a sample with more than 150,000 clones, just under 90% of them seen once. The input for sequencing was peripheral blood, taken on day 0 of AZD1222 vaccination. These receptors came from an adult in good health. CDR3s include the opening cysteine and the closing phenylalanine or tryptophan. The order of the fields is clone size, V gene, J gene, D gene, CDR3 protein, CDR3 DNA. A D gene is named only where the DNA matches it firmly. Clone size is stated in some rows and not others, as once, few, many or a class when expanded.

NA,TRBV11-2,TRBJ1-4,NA,CARGVSVVNEKLFF,TGTGCCAGGGGGGTTTCGGTGGTGAATGAAAAACTGTTTTTT
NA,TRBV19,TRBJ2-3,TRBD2,CASSPLGAGGTDTQYF,TGTGCCAGTAGTCCACTGGGAGCGGGGGGCACAGATACGCAGTATTTT
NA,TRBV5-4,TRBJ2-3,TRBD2,CASTRGGGTDTQYF,TGTGCCAGCACCCGCGGGGGGGGCACAGATACGCAGTATTTT
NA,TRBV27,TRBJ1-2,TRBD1,CASSSPGTGNPANYGYTF,TGTGCCAGCAGTTCCCCCGGGACAGGGAACCCAGCTAACTATGGCTACACCTTC
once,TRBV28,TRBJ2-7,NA,CASSSPGRLYEQYF,TGTGCCAGCAGTTCCCCGGGACGGCTGTACGAGCAGTACTTC
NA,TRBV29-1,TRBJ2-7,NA,CSVGTSYEQYF,TGCAGCGTTGGGACCTCCTACGAGCAGTACTTC
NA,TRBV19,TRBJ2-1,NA,CASSTSLNEQFF,TGTGCCAGTAGTACCAGCTTGAATGAGCAGTTCTTC
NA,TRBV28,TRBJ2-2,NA,CASSSGQNTGELFF,TGTGCCAGCAGTTCGGGACAGAACACCGGGGAGCTGTTTTTT
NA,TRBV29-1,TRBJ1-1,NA,CSVDLGHPNTEAFF,TGCAGCGTAGACTTGGGACATCCGAACACTGAAGCTTTCTTT
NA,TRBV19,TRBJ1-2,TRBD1,CASSPPQGAASKGGYTF,TGTGCCAGTAGTCCCCCCCAGGGGGCGGCAAGCAAAGGTGGCTACACCTTC
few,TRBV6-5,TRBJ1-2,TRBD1,CASSHGTGSGYGYTF,TGTGCCAGCAGCCATGGGACAGGGTCCGGCTATGGCTACACCTTC
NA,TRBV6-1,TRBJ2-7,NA,CASSEASTVTEQYF,TGTGCCAGCAGTGAAGCCTCTACAGTCACCGAGCAGTACTTC
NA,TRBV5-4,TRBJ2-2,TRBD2,CASSSGLAGARGTGELFF,TGTGCCAGCAGCTCTGGACTAGCGGGGGCACGAGGCACCGGGGAGCTGTTTTTT
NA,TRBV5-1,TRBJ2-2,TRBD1,CASSLQGANTGELFF,TGCGCCAGCAGCTTACAGGGGGCGAACACCGGGGAGCTGTTTTTT
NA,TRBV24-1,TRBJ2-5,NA,CATSADTKETQYF,TGTGCCACCAGTGCGGACACAAAAGAGACCCAGTACTTC
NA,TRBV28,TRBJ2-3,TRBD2,CASSLGLAGGMVDTQYF,TGTGCCAGCAGTCTCGGACTAGCGGGAGGAATGGTAGATACGCAGTATTTT
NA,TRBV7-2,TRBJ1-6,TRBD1,CASSNKMGDRRYYNSPLHF,TGTGCCAGCAGCAACAAAATGGGGGACAGGAGATACTATAATTCACCCCTCCACTTT
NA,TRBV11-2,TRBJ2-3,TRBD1,CASRTGGWADTQYF,TGTGCCAGCCGAACAGGGGGCTGGGCAGATACGCAGTATTTT
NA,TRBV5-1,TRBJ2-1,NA,CASTLLGSSYNEQFF,TGCGCCAGCACCCTCTTGGGGAGCTCCTACAATGAGCAGTTCTTC
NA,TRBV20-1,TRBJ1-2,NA,CSARVDYGYTF,TGCAGTGCTAGAGTTGACTATGGCTACACCTTC
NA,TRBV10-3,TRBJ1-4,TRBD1,CAIGGTGDEKLFF,TGTGCCATCGGGGGGACAGGGGACGAAAAACTGTTTTTT
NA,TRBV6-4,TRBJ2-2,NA,CASSDYTGELFF,TGTGCCAGCAGTGATTACACCGGGGAGCTGTTTTTT
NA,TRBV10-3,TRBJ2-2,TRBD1,CAIREPGQRNTGELFF,TGTGCCATCAGAGAACCGGGACAGAGGAACACCGGGGAGCTGTTTTTT
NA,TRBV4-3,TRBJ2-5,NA,CASSQGGYEETQYF,TGCGCCAGCAGCCAAGGGGGGTATGAAGAGACCCAGTACTTC
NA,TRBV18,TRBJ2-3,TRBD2,CASSPLPGGGALDTQYF,TGTGCCAGCTCACCGCTGCCAGGCGGGGGGGCTTTAGATACGCAGTATTTT
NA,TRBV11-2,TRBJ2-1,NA,CASSLDAQAGISYNEQFF,TGTGCCAGCAGCTTAGACGCCCAAGCGGGTATCTCCTACAATGAGCAGTTCTTC
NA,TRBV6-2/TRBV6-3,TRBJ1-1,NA,CASSFNAEAFF,TGTGCCAGCAGTTTCAATGCTGAAGCTTTCTTT
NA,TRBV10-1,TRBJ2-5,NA,CASSESGPGTQYF,TGCGCCAGCAGTGAGTCTGGTCCGGGGACCCAGTACTTC
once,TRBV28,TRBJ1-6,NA,CASSFPLGVGNSPLHF,TGTGCCAGCAGTTTCCCGCTCGGGGTTGGTAATTCACCCCTCCACTTT
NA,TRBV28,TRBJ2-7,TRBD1,CASSLFPGTGDEQYF,TGTGCCAGCAGTTTATTTCCAGGGACAGGGGACGAGCAGTACTTC
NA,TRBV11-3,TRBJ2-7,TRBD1,CASSLGAGTDTYEQYF,TGTGCCAGCAGCCTCGGCGCCGGGACAGATACCTACGAGCAGTACTTC
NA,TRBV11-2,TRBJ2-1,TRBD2,CASSLIAGGGNEQFF,TGTGCCAGCAGCTTAATAGCGGGAGGGGGGAATGAGCAGTTCTTC
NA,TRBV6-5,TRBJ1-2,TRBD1,CASRPGTGGLSYTF,TGTGCCAGCAGACCCGGGACAGGGGGCTTGAGCTACACCTTC
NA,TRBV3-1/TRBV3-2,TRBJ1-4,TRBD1,CASRMTGVDEKLFF,TGTGCCAGTCGAATGACAGGGGTTGATGAAAAACTGTTTTTT
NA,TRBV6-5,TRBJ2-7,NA,CASSWKGNEQYF,TGTGCCAGCAGTTGGAAAGGGAACGAGCAGTACTTC
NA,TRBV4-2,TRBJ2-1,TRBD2,CASSHPSGRAGGEQFF,TGTGCCAGCAGCCACCCTAGCGGGAGGGCCGGGGGTGAGCAGTTCTTC
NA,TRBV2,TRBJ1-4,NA,CASSEYPSSAGKLFF,TGTGCCAGCAGTGAATACCCTTCCTCGGCGGGAAAACTGTTTTTT
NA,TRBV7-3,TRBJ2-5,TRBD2,CASSQGIAGFQETQYF,TGTGCCAGCAGCCAAGGGATAGCGGGGTTCCAAGAGACCCAGTACTTC
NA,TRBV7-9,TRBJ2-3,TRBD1,CASSAYRGDTQYF,TGTGCCAGCAGCGCCTACAGGGGAGATACGCAGTATTTT
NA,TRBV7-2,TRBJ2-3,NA,CASSLDYLSTDTQYF,TGTGCCAGCAGCTTAGACTACCTAAGCACAGATACGCAGTATTTT
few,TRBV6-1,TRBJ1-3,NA,CASSEARIGRGNTIYF,TGTGCCAGCAGTGAAGCGCGTATTGGGCGAGGAAACACCATATATTTT
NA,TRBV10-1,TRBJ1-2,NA,CASSESERRYGYTF,TGCGCCAGCAGTGAAAGCGAGCGACGCTATGGCTACACCTTC
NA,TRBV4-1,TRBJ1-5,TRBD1,CASSHGTGFNQPQHF,TGCGCCAGCAGCCATGGGACAGGGTTTAATCAGCCCCAGCATTTT
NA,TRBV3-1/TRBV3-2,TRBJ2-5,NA,CASSQGRDPWGMETQYF,TGTGCCAGCAGCCAAGGTCGGGACCCCTGGGGGATGGAGACCCAGTACTTC
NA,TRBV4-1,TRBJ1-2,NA,CASSQDRGGLRGYTF,TGCGCCAGCAGCCAAGATCGGGGAGGGCTCCGTGGCTACACCTTC